The entry below gives a single TCR beta chain sequence along with its context. Its antigen is currently unknown. The CDR3 runs 15 residues. V was cut by 1 base and J by 4 bases, with 13 bases left in between. Germline V gene data show CDR1 as SGHTA and CDR2 as FQGNSA. Clones were read by immunoSEQ multiplex PCR, and TCRdb kept only the in-frame ones, dropping some. This sample has roughly 150,000 clones, with around 80% found just once. The data originate from a study of cytotoxic CD8 clonotypes in ibrutinib-treated CLL. In the study overall: Across the patients, around 10 were relapsed/refractory, 15 treatment-naive and 17 to 18 IGHV unmutated. Mean values per sample were hundreds of thousands of productive templates and 98,000 or so productive rearrangements.

Study-level points and caveats: Public clonotypes were uncommon and contracted or stayed stable on treatment. Clonality correlated strongly with circulating CD8+ T cells and exceeded age-matched healthy donors at baseline.

The material sequenced was PBMCs, taken after 24 months of ibrutinib treatment. The V gene is TRBV7-2, the J gene TRBJ1-2; a weak D match, TRBD1 (5 bases). The source is a human donor with chronic lymphocytic leukemia. CDR3 residues: CASSLGAGASYGYTF. CDR3 DNA: TGTGCCAGCAGCTTAGGAGCTGGGGCTAGCTATGGCTACACCTTC. The variable domain in full, with the rest retrieved from reference TRBV7-2 and TRBJ1-2, is GAGVSQSPSNKVTEKGKDVELRCDPISGHTALYWYRQSLGQGLEFLIYFQGNSAPDKSGLPSDRFSAERTGGSVSTLTIQRTQQEDSAVYLCASSLGAGASYGYTFGSGTRLTVV.